These 3 T cell receptor beta chains were sequenced from one sample in a study of blood T cells in healthy people across ages. With a J-beta primer mix and a sample-barcoded 5' primer, a second PCR ran about 7 to 12 cycles. TCRdb passed the 5' RACE reads through MiXCR, listing each CDR3 protein once. Seen here are about 1.7 million distinct CDR3 sequences, roughly 30% observed once, and the top ten hold approximately 7.7%. Sequenced material: blood. The receptor set was obtained from a woman in her twenties or thirties in good health.

This clonotype has just a few counts. V and J are TRBV6-2 or TRBV6-3 and TRBJ2-3; D remains unclear. Germline values: CDR1 MNHEY, CDR2 SVGEGT. The ends were cut back, 6 bases at V and 8 bases at J, with 6 bases in the middle. The CDR3 is 10 residues long. This CDR3 is CASSYPTQYF. Written as DNA, the CDR3 is TGTGCCAGCAGCTACCCTACGCAGTATTTT.

This clonotype came up many times. The rearrangement uses TRBV20-1 and TRBJ2-7, with D possibly matching TRBD2 (5 bases). Germline V gives CDR1 DFQATT, CDR2 SNEGSKA (reference sequence). The V end was cut by 6 bases, the J end by 3 bases, with 15 bases between. The length of the CDR3 is 13 residues. The CDR3 DNA sequence: TGCAGTGCCGGACTCTCGGATAACTACGAGCAGTACTTC. Its protein product is CSAGLSDNYEQYF.

V and J are TRBV6-1 and TRBJ1-2; the D gene is possibly TRBD1 (6 bases). Germline CDR1 and CDR2: MNHNS and SASEGT. The ends were cut back, 5 bases at V and 4 bases at J, with 17 bases in the middle. The CDR3 consists of 15 residues. CDR3 sequence reads: CASSPLGDRIYGYTF. The CDR3 coding sequence is TGTGCCAGCAGTCCACTGGGAGACAGGATCTATGGCTACACCTTC.